This T cell receptor beta chain was found in a study of blood T cell repertoires in COVID-19. For the study at large: Donors in the United States, Italy and Spain gave samples during acute or convalescent COVID-19. The analysed material was cDNA or gDNA that came from T cells, B-cell-depleted T cells, or PBMCs.

The junction had 11 bases not matched to a gene; V was cut back by 5 bases and J by 0 bases. Germline values: CDR1 LGHNA, CDR2 YSLEER. The CDR3 is made up of 17 amino acids. Libraries were prepared by immunoSEQ multiplex PCR; TCRdb keeps only in-frame clonotypes and omits some of them. The sample lists roughly 200,000 clones; about 86% were seen once. Ages ranged from roughly 18 to 95 years, with residence in 24 US areas. Assignments of participants to cohorts depended upon their own reported clinical history. The sample consisted of PBMCs or T cells enriched from blood (not recorded which). The chain recombines TRBV4-3 with TRBJ2-3; 7 nucleotides agree with TRBD1. This clonotype was obtained from a woman aged 45-65 years in a cohort exposed to, infected with or recovered from COVID-19 (not recorded which). This CDR3 reads CASSTHRGDLSTDTQYF. In nucleotides, the CDR3 is TGCGCCAGCAGCACCCACAGGGGAGACTTAAGCACAGATACGCAGTATTTT.